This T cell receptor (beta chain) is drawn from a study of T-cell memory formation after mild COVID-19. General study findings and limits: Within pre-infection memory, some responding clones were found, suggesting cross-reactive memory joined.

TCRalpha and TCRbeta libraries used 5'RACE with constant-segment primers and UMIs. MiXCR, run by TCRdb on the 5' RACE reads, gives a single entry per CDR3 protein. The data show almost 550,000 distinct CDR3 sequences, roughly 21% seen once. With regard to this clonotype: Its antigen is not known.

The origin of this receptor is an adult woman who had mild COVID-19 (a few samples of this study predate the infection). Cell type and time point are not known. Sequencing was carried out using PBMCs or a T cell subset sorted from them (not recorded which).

The CDR3 bases are TGTGCCAGCAGCCAACCCGGGACACTAGAAGCTTTCTTT. This gives the protein CASSQPGTLEAFF. V and J are TRBV14 and TRBJ1-1; perhaps TRBD1 as D (6 bases). V lost 2 bases to trimming and J lost 8 bases, with 12 bases between them. The CDR3 loop spans 13 amino acids. Germline CDR1 is SGHDN and CDR2 is FVKESK.